A selection of T cell receptor beta chains follows, all from one sample in a study of blood T cell repertoires in COVID-19. Profiled with immunoSEQ multiplex PCR; TCRdb holds only in-frame clones, not every one. The sample lists more than 200,000 clones; roughly 80% were seen once. The source material was peripheral blood. These receptors were collected from a woman aged 35 to 49 with active or convalescent COVID-19. Each CDR3 is given with its conserved first and last residue. D genes are given only for firm matches. Size values are once, few and many counts, or a class for expanded clones, and some rows have none.

D	V	size	J	CDR3	DNA
TRBD1	TRBV9	-	TRBJ2-2	CASSTPGTGIFGGNTGELFF	TGTGCCAGCAGCACCCCCGGGACAGGGATATTTGGCGGGAACACCGGGGAGCTGTTTTTT
TRBD1	TRBV10-3	-	TRBJ2-2	CAISEGTGKSGELFF	TGTGCCATCAGTGAAGGGACAGGGAAGTCCGGGGAGCTGTTTTTT
-	TRBV9	-	TRBJ1-6	CASSVDWGVDNSPLHF	TGTGCCAGCAGCGTAGATTGGGGGGTCGATAATTCACCCCTCCACTTT
-	TRBV5-6	-	TRBJ1-1	CASSLGQINTEAFF	TGTGCCAGCAGCTTGGGACAGATAAACACTGAAGCTTTCTTT
TRBD2	TRBV6-5	-	TRBJ2-1	CASMVAGSSYNEQFF	TGTGCCAGCATGGTAGCGGGAAGCTCCTACAATGAGCAGTTCTTC
-	TRBV5-5	-	TRBJ1-2	CASSPGGGANYGYTF	TGTGCCAGCAGCCCCGGCGGGGGGGCGAACTATGGCTACACCTTC
TRBD2	TRBV5-1	-	TRBJ2-1	CASSYAGLSNEQFF	TGCGCCAGCAGCTACGCGGGACTATCAAATGAGCAGTTCTTC
TRBD1	TRBV29-1	-	TRBJ1-3	CSVRGQGAGGNTIYF	TGCAGCGTGAGAGGACAGGGGGCCGGAGGAAACACCATATATTTT
-	TRBV7-5	-	TRBJ2-7	CVRSTGTGVYEQYF	TGTGTCAGAAGTACCGGGACAGGGGTCTACGAGCAGTACTTC
-	TRBV5-1	few	TRBJ2-7	CASSSQGAEQYF	TGCGCCAGCAGCTCACAGGGCGCCGAGCAGTACTTC
TRBD2	TRBV11-1	-	TRBJ2-7	CASSQLAGDYEQYF	TGTGCCAGCAGCCAATTAGCGGGGGACTACGAGCAGTACTTC
TRBD1	TRBV27	-	TRBJ2-3	CASSFRDSSTDTQYF	TGTGCCAGCAGTTTCCGGGACAGTAGCACAGATACGCAGTATTTT
TRBD1	TRBV7-9	-	TRBJ1-2	CASAPRDREIGYTF	TGTGCCAGCGCCCCCCGGGACAGAGAAATTGGCTACACCTTC
TRBD1	TRBV4-3	once	TRBJ1-2	CASSPAQGADYGYTF	TGCGCCAGCAGCCCGGCACAGGGGGCGGACTATGGCTACACCTTC
TRBD1	TRBV18	-	TRBJ1-1	CASSPGLDRVTEAFF	TGTGCCAGCTCACCAGGGTTAGACAGGGTCACTGAAGCTTTCTTT
TRBD1	TRBV6-6	-	TRBJ1-2	CASSYEGQDLYGYTF	TGTGCCAGCAGTTACGAAGGACAGGACCTCTATGGCTACACCTTC
-	TRBV4-3	-	TRBJ2-3	CASSPRASADTQYF	TGCGCCAGCAGCCCTCGTGCGTCCGCAGATACGCAGTATTTT
TRBD1	TRBV6-5	few	TRBJ1-5	CASSSQGTNQPQHF	TGTGCCAGCAGTTCACAGGGGACCAATCAGCCCCAGCATTTT
-	TRBV28	-	TRBJ1-4	CASSYTGRTNEKLFF	TGTGCCAGCAGTTATACAGGGAGAACTAATGAAAAACTGTTTTTT
-	TRBV6-5	-	TRBJ1-5	CASSWTANQPQHF	TGTGCCAGCAGTTGGACAGCTAATCAGCCCCAGCATTTT
TRBD2	TRBV27	-	TRBJ2-7	CASSLTSGRIYEQYF	TGTGCCAGCAGTTTAACTAGCGGGAGAATCTACGAGCAGTACTTC
-	TRBV5-6	-	TRBJ2-3	CASSLIQGYTDTQYF	TGTGCCAGCAGCTTAATACAGGGTTATACAGATACGCAGTATTTT
TRBD1	TRBV19	-	TRBJ1-5	CASHDRGNQPQHF	TGTGCCAGTCATGACAGGGGCAATCAGCCCCAGCATTTT
-	TRBV19	-	TRBJ1-1	CASSSLGVNTEAFF	TGTGCCAGTAGTTCCCTCGGGGTGAACACTGAAGCTTTCTTT
-	TRBV7-8	-	TRBJ1-3	CASSSYIERGYGNTIYF	TGTGCCAGCAGCTCATACATTGAGAGGGGGTACGGAAACACCATATATTTT
TRBD1	TRBV30	-	TRBJ1-6	CAWMGQGASPLHF	TGTGCCTGGATGGGACAGGGAGCTTCACCCCTCCACTTT
-	TRBV9	few	TRBJ1-2	CASSGGDLRAGYTF	TGTGCCAGCAGCGGGGGGGACCTACGCGCGGGCTACACCTTC
TRBD2	TRBV4-1	-	TRBJ2-7	CASSLVQGLTYEQYF	TGCGCCAGCAGCCTTGTCCAGGGACTAACATACGAGCAGTACTTC
-	TRBV5-4	few	TRBJ1-5	CASSLVGGPQHF	TGTGCCAGCAGCTTGGTCGGGGGACCCCAGCATTTT